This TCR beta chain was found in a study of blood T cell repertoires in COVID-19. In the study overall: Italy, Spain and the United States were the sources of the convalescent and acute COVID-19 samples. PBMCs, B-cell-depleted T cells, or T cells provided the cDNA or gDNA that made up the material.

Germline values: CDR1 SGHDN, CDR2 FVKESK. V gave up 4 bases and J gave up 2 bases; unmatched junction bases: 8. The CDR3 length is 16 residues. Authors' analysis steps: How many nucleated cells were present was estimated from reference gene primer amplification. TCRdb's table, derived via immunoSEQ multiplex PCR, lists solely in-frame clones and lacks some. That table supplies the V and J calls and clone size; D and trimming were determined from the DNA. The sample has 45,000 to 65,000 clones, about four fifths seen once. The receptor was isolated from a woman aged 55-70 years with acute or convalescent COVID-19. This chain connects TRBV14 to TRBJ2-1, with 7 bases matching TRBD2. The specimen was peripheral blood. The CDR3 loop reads CASSRLASGTYNEQFF. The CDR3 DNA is TGTGCCAGCAGCCGCCTGGCTAGCGGCACCTACAATGAGCAGTTCTTC. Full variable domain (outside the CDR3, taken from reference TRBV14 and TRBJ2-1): EAGVTQFPSHSVIEKGQTVTLRCDPISGHDNLYWYRRVMGKEIKFLLHFVKESKQDESGMPNNRFLAERTGGTYSTLKVQPAELEDSGVYFCASSRLASGTYNEQFFGPGTRLTVL.